Listed below are T cell receptor beta chains from one sample, sequenced in a study of shared clonotypes between healthy human individuals. Clones were read by immunoSEQ multiplex PCR, and TCRdb kept only the in-frame ones, dropping some. The table records about 450,000 clones, around 79% of them present only once. Sequencing used PBMCs. Receptors originate from a woman in her forties in good health. Some clones in this sample may be carry-over from other donors' samples. CDR3s include the opening cysteine and the closing phenylalanine or tryptophan. D genes are given only for firm matches. Where a row states a size, it is once, few, many or the class of an expanded clone; other rows omit it.

J: TRBJ2-3; V: TRBV6-1; size: NA; D: TRBD2; CDR3: CASSEGFLAGVGDTQYF; DNA: TGTGCCAGCAGTGAAGGTTTCCTAGCGGGAGTGGGGGATACGCAGTATTTT
J: TRBJ1-1; V: TRBV29-1; size: NA; D: NA; CDR3: CSAHRPDIPGDTEAFF; DNA: TGCAGCGCCCATCGTCCGGACATACCTGGGGACACTGAAGCTTTCTTT
J: TRBJ2-1; V: TRBV7-2; size: once; D: TRBD2; CDR3: CASSNIAGGPTGEQFF; DNA: TGTGCCAGCAGCAATATAGCGGGAGGCCCAACAGGGGAGCAGTTCTTC
J: TRBJ1-2; V: TRBV2; size: NA; D: TRBD1; CDR3: CASSVQGIGYGYTF; DNA: TGTGCCAGCAGTGTACAGGGGATTGGATATGGCTACACCTTC
J: TRBJ1-4; V: TRBV5-1; size: few; D: NA; CDR3: CASSLFGGEKLFF; DNA: TGCGCCAGCAGCTTGTTTGGGGGTGAAAAACTGTTTTTT
J: TRBJ2-6; V: TRBV14; size: NA; D: NA; CDR3: CASSPDRLNFGANVLTF; DNA: TGTGCCAGCAGCCCCGACAGGTTGAACTTTGGGGCCAACGTCCTGACTTTC
J: TRBJ1-6; V: TRBV2; size: NA; D: TRBD1; CDR3: CASSRGQGDNSPLHF; DNA: TGTGCCAGCAGTCGAGGACAGGGGGATAATTCACCCCTCCACTTT
J: TRBJ1-4; V: TRBV7-6; size: NA; D: NA; CDR3: CASSRGAATNEKLFF; DNA: TGTGCCAGCAGCCGTGGCGCGGCAACTAATGAAAAACTGTTTTTT
J: TRBJ2-7; V: TRBV10-3; size: many; D: NA; CDR3: CAISDEQDGEQYF; DNA: TGTGCCATCAGTGATGAGCAGGACGGCGAGCAGTACTTC
J: TRBJ1-5; V: TRBV9; size: many; D: NA; CDR3: CASNKFGQPNQPQHF; DNA: TGTGCCAGCAATAAATTCGGGCAGCCTAATCAGCCCCAGCATTTT
J: TRBJ1-2; V: TRBV15; size: NA; D: TRBD1; CDR3: CATATGGSGYTF; DNA: TGTGCCACCGCGACAGGGGGCTCGGGCTACACCTTC
J: TRBJ2-3; V: TRBV6-5; size: NA; D: TRBD2; CDR3: CASSYSLAGRTDTQYF; DNA: TGTGCCAGCAGTTACTCGCTAGCGGGGCGCACAGATACGCAGTATTTT
J: TRBJ2-7; V: TRBV4-1; size: NA; D: NA; CDR3: CASSQDTRDYEQYF; DNA: TGCGCCAGCAGCCAAGACACCAGAGACTACGAGCAGTACTTC
J: TRBJ1-4; V: TRBV7-9; size: NA; D: TRBD1; CDR3: CASSLGQGNEKLFF; DNA: TGTGCCAGCAGCTTGGGACAGGGGAATGAAAAACTGTTTTTT
J: TRBJ2-7; V: TRBV6-5; size: NA; D: NA; CDR3: CASSYSIAQGYEQYF; DNA: TGTGCCAGCAGTTACTCGATAGCGCAGGGCTACGAGCAGTACTTC
J: TRBJ2-1; V: TRBV11-3; size: NA; D: TRBD2; CDR3: CASSLEGRLAGGPVLEQFF; DNA: TGTGCCAGCAGCTTAGAGGGAAGACTAGCGGGAGGGCCAGTTCTTGAGCAGTTCTTC
J: TRBJ2-7; V: TRBV4-1; size: NA; D: NA; CDR3: CASSQDRARGASSYEQYF; DNA: TGCGCCAGCAGCCAAGATAGAGCGCGCGGGGCAAGCTCCTACGAGCAGTACTTC
J: TRBJ2-1; V: TRBV6-4; size: NA; D: TRBD2; CDR3: CASSEGTSGSNEQFF; DNA: TGTGCCAGCAGTGAGGGGACTAGCGGGAGCAATGAGCAGTTCTTC
J: TRBJ1-1; V: TRBV4-3; size: once; D: NA; CDR3: CASSQKQRVF; DNA: TGCGCCAGCAGCCAAAAACAGAGGGTCTTT
J: TRBJ2-7; V: TRBV11-3; size: NA; D: TRBD1; CDR3: CASNFRDSYYEQYF; DNA: TGTGCCAGTAACTTCCGGGACAGCTACTACGAGCAGTACTTC
J: TRBJ2-3; V: TRBV7-2; size: NA; D: NA; CDR3: CASSLDGHTDTQYF; DNA: TGTGCCAGCAGCTTAGACGGCCACACGGATACGCAGTATTTT
J: TRBJ2-1; V: TRBV5-4; size: NA; D: NA; CDR3: CASSPVGLRDNEQFF; DNA: TGTGCCAGCAGCCCCGTGGGTTTGAGGGACAATGAGCAGTTCTTC
J: TRBJ2-7; V: TRBV18; size: once; D: TRBD1; CDR3: CASSLRTGWEQYF; DNA: TGTGCCAGCTCTCTCCGGACAGGCTGGGAGCAGTACTTC
J: TRBJ1-1; V: TRBV7-8; size: NA; D: NA; CDR3: CATLLSRAPNTEAFF; DNA: TGTGCCACCCTCCTCTCGCGGGCCCCGAACACTGAAGCTTTCTTT
J: TRBJ1-6; V: TRBV7-2; size: NA; D: TRBD1; CDR3: CASKTGTGGSPLHF; DNA: TGTGCCTCCAAGACCGGGACAGGGGGTTCACCCCTCCACTTT
J: TRBJ1-4; V: TRBV28; size: NA; D: NA; CDR3: CASSWTATNEKLFF; DNA: TGTGCCAGCAGTTGGACAGCAACTAATGAAAAACTGTTTTTT